The clone carrying this TCR beta chain was found once. CDR3 length equals 11 residues. CDR1 and CDR2 (germline): SQVTM, ANQGSEA. The V end was cut by 1 base, the J end by 11 bases, with 11 bases between. The data belong to a study of blood T cell repertoires in COVID-19. Overall study: Sites across the United States, Italy and Spain contributed samples from acute and convalescent COVID-19.

Authors' analysis steps: Reference gene primer amplification gave estimated nucleated cell counts. The data were produced by immunoSEQ multiplex PCR, yet TCRdb's version contains in-frame clones alone and is incomplete. V, J and clone size are those of that table, while D and trimming were read from the DNA. The sample lists some 200,000 clones, 65% to 90% seen once, with about 2.5% in the top ten. V usage is TRBV29-1 and J usage is TRBJ1-1, with D unresolved. The receptor comes from a woman aged 70-85 years with COVID-19, enrolled during active disease. The sequencing sample was made of peripheral blood. The CDR3 nucleotides read TGCAGCGTTGAAGGAGGGAGGCGCGCTTTCTTT. It is translated as CSVEGGRRAFF.